In this sample, the clone carrying this TCR beta chain turned up many times. Its antigen is unidentified. The sample belongs to a study of T cell repertoires in cytomegalovirus infection. Trimming removed 4 bases at V and 3 bases at J, with 10 bases between. The CDR3 has 14 residues. The germline gives CDR1 SGHTA, CDR2 FQGNSA. MiXCR, run by TCRdb on the reads, gives a single entry per CDR3 protein. Among about 830,000 distinct CDR3 sequences, approximately 32% were seen once, and the ten largest hold around 12%. This chain connects TRBV7-2 to TRBJ2-1; D not certain. The receptor was derived from a human donor in good health (CMV status not recorded). Some clones in this sample may be carry-over from other donors' samples. The input for sequencing was cultured CD8+ T cells from PBMCs, taken from culture after CMV antigen stimulation. Here the CDR3 reads CASSSEFRYNEQFF. The CDR3 nucleotides read TGTGCCAGCAGCTCGGAGTTCCGCTACAATGAGCAGTTCTTC.